This is a list of T cell receptor beta chains from one sample in a study of blood T cell repertoires in COVID-19. TCRdb's table, derived via immunoSEQ multiplex PCR, lists solely in-frame clones and lacks some. This sample has about 160,000 clones, with approximately 80% found just once. Sequencing was done on a sample of peripheral blood. Receptors originate from a woman in her thirties or forties with COVID-19, enrolled during active disease. Each CDR3 is given with its conserved first and last residue. A D gene is named only where the DNA matches it firmly. Size is omitted from some rows. Given values are once, few, many or a class for expanded clones.

TRBJ1-5,NA,TRBV19,NA,CASEDRDKLHQPQHF,TGTGCCAGTGAGGACCGGGACAAACTCCATCAGCCCCAGCATTTT
TRBJ1-6,NA,TRBV7-2,NA,CASSFGHSKPLHF,TGTGCCAGCAGCTTTGGACACTCTAAGCCCCTCCACTTT
TRBJ2-5,NA,TRBV15,TRBD1,CATSPGQEKETQYF,TGTGCCACCAGCCCGGGACAGGAGAAAGAGACCCAGTACTTC
TRBJ1-5,few,TRBV7-2,TRBD1,CASSFSGQGGFGNQPQHF,TGTGCCAGCAGCTTTTCCGGACAGGGGGGTTTTGGCAATCAGCCCCAGCATTTT
TRBJ2-7,NA,TRBV20-1,NA,CSARDRWEQYF,TGCAGTGCTAGAGATCGGTGGGAGCAGTACTTC
TRBJ2-7,NA,TRBV6-2/TRBV6-3,NA,CASSTPPGGGEYF,TGTGCCAGCAGTACCCCCCCGGGTGGAGGGGAGTACTTC
TRBJ2-7,NA,TRBV27,TRBD1,CASSLAGGYEQYF,TGTGCCAGCAGTTTAGCAGGGGGTTACGAGCAGTACTTC
TRBJ2-2,NA,TRBV4-1,TRBD2,CASSQDLGLAGGNTGELFF,TGCGCCAGCAGCCAAGACCTCGGACTAGCGGGGGGAAACACCGGGGAGCTGTTTTTT
TRBJ2-5,NA,TRBV28,NA,CASSRQLTQYF,TGTGCCAGCAGCCGACAGTTGACCCAGTACTTC
TRBJ2-3,NA,TRBV7-7,TRBD1,CASSQGQGGDTQYF,TGTGCTAGCAGCCAAGGACAGGGGGGAGATACGCAGTATTTT
TRBJ1-1,NA,TRBV10-3,NA,CAISESQSMIDTEAFF,TGTGCCATCAGTGAGTCCCAGTCCATGATCGACACTGAAGCTTTCTTT
TRBJ1-6,NA,TRBV19,TRBD1,CASSGQGASPLHF,TGTGCCAGTAGTGGGCAGGGGGCTTCACCCCTCCACTTT
TRBJ2-1,NA,TRBV4-2,NA,CASSHLTGPHRYEQFF,TGTGCCAGCAGCCACTTAACCGGACCACACAGGTATGAGCAGTTCTTC
TRBJ2-1,NA,TRBV27,TRBD2,CASSSLAGDVYNEQFF,TGTGCCAGCAGTTCGTTAGCGGGAGACGTCTACAATGAGCAGTTCTTC
TRBJ2-7,NA,TRBV7-8,TRBD2,CASIRLAGLAGEQYF,TGTGCCAGCATACGGTTGGCGGGACTAGCTGGCGAGCAGTACTTC
TRBJ1-5,NA,TRBV19,NA,CASSIGTGKGNQPQHF,TGTGCCAGTAGTATTGGGACTGGCAAGGGCAATCAGCCCCAGCATTTT
TRBJ2-5,NA,TRBV18,NA,CASSPGSGRETQYF,TGTGCCAGCTCACCAGGTTCTGGGAGAGAGACCCAGTACTTC
TRBJ2-5,NA,TRBV11-1,NA,CASSRTRGWETQYF,TGTGCCAGCAGCCGTACACGGGGGTGGGAGACCCAGTACTTC
TRBJ1-5,NA,TRBV5-4,NA,CASSLDRALMPQHF,TGTGCCAGCAGCTTGGACCGCGCCCTGATGCCCCAGCATTTT
TRBJ2-3,NA,TRBV29-1,NA,CSVRRRGTTDTQYF,TGCAGCGTCCGGAGGCGGGGAACCACAGATACGCAGTATTTT
TRBJ1-2,NA,TRBV7-9,NA,CASSRPGSNLYGYTF,TGTGCCAGCAGCCGTCCCGGGTCTAACCTCTATGGCTACACCTTC
TRBJ1-2,NA,TRBV24-1,NA,CATSVNEGYTF,TGTGCCACCAGTGTCAACGAGGGCTACACCTTC
TRBJ1-6,few,TRBV18,NA,CASSPPVMAGRNSPLHF,TGTGCCAGCTCACCACCTGTTATGGCGGGTAGGAATTCACCCCTCCACTTT
TRBJ1-5,few,TRBV2,NA,CASSDQVLDQPQHF,TGTGCCAGCAGTGATCAGGTGTTGGATCAGCCCCAGCATTTT
TRBJ2-3,NA,TRBV29-1,NA,CSVGPAGPSDTQYF,TGCAGCGTTGGCCCGGCAGGGCCATCAGATACGCAGTATTTT
TRBJ2-1,once,TRBV14,NA,CASSQGDRFDEQFF,TGTGCCAGCAGCCAAGGTGACAGGTTCGATGAGCAGTTCTTC
TRBJ2-5,NA,TRBV2,TRBD1,CASMLSGQGSQETQYF,TGTGCCAGCATGTTGTCAGGACAGGGGTCCCAAGAGACCCAGTACTTC
TRBJ2-3,NA,TRBV11-1,NA,CASGEQAILNTQYF,TGTGCCAGCGGCGAACAGGCTATTTTGAATACGCAGTATTTT
TRBJ1-1,NA,TRBV19,TRBD1,CASRDRDGNTEAFF,TGTGCCAGCCGGGACAGGGATGGGAACACTGAAGCTTTCTTT
TRBJ1-2,NA,TRBV28,NA,CASSESRIGDYYGYTF,TGTGCCAGCAGTGAGTCTCGGATTGGAGACTACTATGGCTACACCTTC
TRBJ2-7,NA,TRBV2,TRBD2,CASRAGLATYEQYF,TGTGCCAGCAGGGCGGGACTAGCAACCTACGAGCAGTACTTC
TRBJ2-6,NA,TRBV6-5,NA,CASTTGGSGANVLTF,TGTGCCAGCACTACTGGTGGCTCTGGGGCCAACGTCCTGACTTTC
TRBJ1-1,few,TRBV4-2,NA,CASSLYGGYTEAFF,TGTGCCAGCAGCCTATACGGAGGTTACACTGAAGCTTTCTTT
TRBJ2-7,NA,TRBV10-1,TRBD2,CASSAGGTNEQYF,TGCGCCAGCAGTGCTGGAGGGACTAACGAGCAGTACTTC
TRBJ2-7,NA,TRBV5-1,TRBD2,CASSLAGVRAGGPYEQYF,TGCGCCAGCAGCTTGGCCGGTGTAAGGGCGGGGGGCCCCTACGAGCAGTACTTC
TRBJ2-2,NA,TRBV6-2/TRBV6-3,NA,CASSYLQGTGELFF,TGTGCCAGCAGTTATCTCCAGGGGACCGGGGAGCTGTTTTTT
TRBJ1-5,few,TRBV4-1,TRBD1,CASSRQGANQPQHF,TGCGCCAGCAGCAGACAGGGGGCGAATCAGCCCCAGCATTTT
TRBJ2-7,NA,TRBV10-2,NA,CASSEAEYYEQYF,TGCGCCAGCAGTGAGGCGGAGTACTACGAGCAGTACTTC